Reported below is one T cell receptor (beta chain). This sequence may be a read error, since a much larger clone differs from it by one base. This entry comes from a study of blood T cells in healthy people across ages. Per germline, CDR1 SEHNR and CDR2 FQNEAQ (reference sequence). V gave up 7 bases and J gave up 5 bases; unmatched junction bases: 13. The CDR3 length is 15 residues. It was with a sample-barcoded 5' primer and a J-beta primer mix that a second PCR of roughly 6 to 12 cycles was run. TCRdb ran MiXCR on the 5' RACE reads and lists one entry per CDR3 protein. The profile shows more than 900,000 distinct CDR3 sequences, 25% to 35% of them singletons. These same data were also listed under a study on T cells of mothers and their children. That publication notes: Samples were obtained from a few healthy Caucasian mothers and their six children.

The chain employs TRBV7-9 and TRBJ2-5; 7 nucleotides match TRBD1. The sequence came from a woman aged 40-49 years in good health. What was sequenced was blood. The CDR3 is CASTQRDRYGETQYF. The CDR3 bases are TGTGCCAGCACCCAAAGGGACAGATATGGTGAGACCCAGTACTTC.